A single sample is the source of the 25 T cell receptor beta chains below, sequenced in a study of tumor-infiltrating lymphocytes in primary liver carcinoma. Germline DNA was also extracted, and blood RNA was taken from unsorted whole blood. The investigators made TCR beta cDNA from around 540 ng total RNA, using a constant-region primer. Investigators got TCR beta libraries out of three nested multiplex PCR rounds, done with slightly modified ARM-PCR. The study ran its first two PCR rounds for about 11 cycles each, using TRBV1-TRBV30 forward primers and a C-beta reverse primer. MiXCR, run by TCRdb on the multiplex PCR reads, gives a single entry per CDR3 protein. The data hold 190,000 or so distinct CDR3 sequences, with around 60% observed a single time. Sequences were obtained from peripheral blood. These receptors came from an older woman with primary liver carcinoma and hepatitis B virus infection.

A word on this clonotype: A much larger clone sits a single nucleotide away, making a read error possible. The chain uses TRBV4-2 and TRBJ1-1, with D perhaps matching TRBD1 (5 bases). Germline-derived CDR1 and CDR2 are LGHNA and YNFKEQ. The CDR3 is 15 residues long. The CDR3 DNA is TGTGCCAACAGCCAAGATGCCCAGTCGGGGCATGAAGCTTTCTTT. Translated, it gives CANSQDAQSGHEAFF.

The J gene is TRBJ2-7, the V gene TRBV11-2, with D perhaps TRBD2 (5 bases). CDR1 SGHAT and CDR2 FQNNGV come from the germline V gene. V gave up 4 bases and J gave up 3 bases, with 16 bases separating them. The CDR3 is 15 residues long. CDR3 DNA: TGTGCCAGCAGCTCCCAGAGAGGGAAGGGCTACGAGCAGTACTTC. Encoded protein: CASSSQRGKGYEQYF.

This clonotype was detected only once. Lacking the conserved final phenylalanine or tryptophan, this CDR3 likely reflects a read error. CDR3: CASSLGSSGNLEQFS. Here the CDR3 DNA reads TGTGCCAGCAGCTTAGGATCTAGCGGGAATCTTGAGCAGTTCTCC. This chain uses TRBV11-3 with TRBJ2-1; 9 nucleotides match TRBD2. The CDR3 loop spans 15 amino acids. Germline trimming cut 1 base from V and 9 bases from J; bases unmatched to any gene: 7. Germline assignment: CDR1 SGHNT and CDR2 YENEEA.

This clonotype was counted at least ten times. This rearrangement joins TRBV4-1 to TRBJ2-3, with D perhaps TRBD1 (5 bases). The germline V gene has CDR1 MGHRA and CDR2 YSYEKL. The CDR3 spans 13 residues. V shed 1 base and J shed 3 bases, with 5 bases lying between them. The CDR3 region has the DNA TGCGCCAGCAGCCAAGCAGGGACAGATACGCAGTATTTT. Protein sequence: CASSQAGTDTQYF.

A word on this clonotype: One end of the junction varies from germline; a read error may be responsible. V and J are TRBV4-1 and TRBJ2-5; possibly TRBD1 or TRBD2 for D (5 bases each). The CDR3 loop spans 20 amino acids. CDR1 is MGHRA and CDR2 is YSYEKL in the germline V gene. The CDR3 DNA reads as TGTGCCAGCAGCCAAGAGGAGGCTTCGATGCTAACGGGACCTCAAGAGACCCAGTACTTC. Its translation: CASSQEEASMLTGPQETQYF.

The chain joins TRBV23-1 to TRBJ2-3, with 7 bases that match TRBD2. TRBV23-1 is reported as an ORF; its role is uncertain. The CDR3 has 19 residues. V shed 2 bases, J shed 1 base, and the junction held 15 bases outside the gene matches. The CDR3 loop is CASSQLVRERGRGTDTQYF. The CDR3 nucleotides are TGCGCCAGCAGTCAACTTGTGCGGGAGAGGGGAAGAGGCACAGATACGCAGTATTTT.

This clonotype was counted a single time. This chain connects TRBV20-1 to TRBJ2-2; tentatively, D is TRBD1 (6 bases). Germline V CDR1 and CDR2: DFQATT, SNEGSKA (reference sequence). CDR3 size: 14 residues. The V gene lost 5 bases and the J gene lost 8 bases, with 18 bases spanning the gap. The CDR3 is CSAEDSGATGELFF. CDR3 bases: TGCAGTGCTGAAGATTCAGGGGCGACGGGGGAGCTGTTTTTT.

Notes on this clonotype: A read error is possible here, since a much larger clone lies one base away. In DNA, the CDR3 is TGTGCCAGCAGCCTCCTTACCGGGTACAATGAGCGGTTCTTC. Encoded protein: CASSLLTGYNERFF. This chain connects TRBV5-6 to TRBJ2-1; D uncertain. Germline CDR1 is SGHDT and CDR2 is YYEEEE. The CDR3 has 14 amino acids. The variable domain in full, with the rest retrieved from reference TRBV5-6 and TRBJ2-1, is DAGVTQSPTHLIKTRGQQVTLRCSPKSGHDTVSWYQQALGQGPQFIFQYYEEEERQRGNFPDRFSGHQFPNYSSELNVNALLLGDSALYLCASSLLTGYNERFFGPGTRLTVL.

As concerns this clonotype: Given the absence of the conserved phenylalanine or tryptophan at the CDR3 end, a read error is likely. This chain connects TRBV12-3 or TRBV12-4 to TRBJ2-1; weak D call: TRBD2 (6 bases). This CDR3 region has 15 residues. Trimming pared 3 bases from V and 6 bases from J, leaving 15 bases between. The DNA of the CDR3 is TGTGCCAGCAGTTTGACCCTAGCGACAGTCAATGAGCAGTTCTAC. Its protein is CASSLTLATVNEQFY.

Comments on this clonotype: The junction differs from germline at one of its ends, possibly a read error. V is TRBV29-1 and J is TRBJ2-1; 8 bases are shared with TRBD1. Looked up from germline, CDR1 is SQVTM and CDR2 is ANQGSEA. This CDR3 spans 13 amino acids. CDR3 sequence reads: CSLGQGAYNEQFF. In nucleotides, the CDR3 is TGCAGCCTTGGTCAGGGGGCCTACAATGAGCAATTCTTC.

As regards this clonotype: A much larger clone sits a single nucleotide away, making a read error possible. V and J are TRBV12-3 or TRBV12-4 and TRBJ1-5, with D possibly being TRBD1 (6 bases). The CDR3 loop spans 15 amino acids. Deletions cut 7 bases from V and 5 bases from J, with 18 bases between. CDR3 sequence (DNA): TGTGCCAGCAATTCTCAGGGGTTCTTGGATCAGCCCCAGCATTTT. Its translation: CASNSQGFLDQPQHF.

This clonotype was seen a single time. The chain is built from TRBV6-5 and TRBJ2-2; D is undetermined. With 2 bases removed from V and 4 bases from J, the gap between germline ends came to 8 bases. Germline CDR1 and CDR2: MNHEY and SVGAGI. The CDR3 has 14 amino acids. In DNA, the CDR3 is TGTGCCAGCAGTTACGGGCATATCACCGGGGAGCTGTTTTTT. It encodes CASSYGHITGELFF.

The V call is TRBV6-1, the J call TRBJ1-6; D not resolved. V gave up 5 bases and J gave up 14 bases, with 19 bases separating them. From germline, CDR1 is MNHNS and CDR2 SASEGT. This CDR3 contains 14 residues. The CDR3 here is CASSKEGFGGTLHF. CDR3 sequence (DNA): TGTGCCAGCAGTAAGGAAGGGTTCGGAGGGACCCTCCACTTT.

Concerning this clonotype: One end of the junction fails to match germline, which may point to a read error. The rearrangement joins TRBV7-9 to TRBJ2-3; 8 nucleotides match TRBD2. The CDR3 length is 16 residues. From germline, CDR1 is SEHNR and CDR2 FQNEAQ (reference sequence). Here the CDR3 DNA reads TGTGCCAACAGCACACCACCGGACGGGAGGGCGGGTACGCAGTATTTT. This encodes CANSTPPDGRAGTQYF.

Notes on this clonotype: One end of the junction varies from germline; a read error may be responsible. The chain carries TRBV6-5 and TRBJ1-4; possible D gene TRBD1, 5 bases. CDR1 and CDR2 (germline): MNHEY, SVGAGI. The CDR3 loop spans 13 amino acids. Written as DNA, the CDR3 is TGTGCCAGCGGTTACTCAGGGTATGAAAAACTGTTTTTT. This codes for CASGYSGYEKLFF.

In its sample, this clonotype was seen many times. The chain employs TRBV4-1 and TRBJ2-3, with 7 bases fitting TRBD1. CDR1 is MGHRA and CDR2 is YSYEKL in the germline V gene. This CDR3 region has 15 residues. V shed 5 bases, J shed 0 bases, and the junction held 5 bases outside the gene matches. As DNA, the CDR3 is TGCGCCAGCAGCAACTCCAGGGGGAGCACAGATACGCAGTATTTT. The encoded protein is CASSNSRGSTDTQYF.

A word on this clonotype: Because it lacks the conserved phenylalanine or tryptophan at the end, this CDR3 is likely a read error. This sequence joins TRBV12-5 and TRBJ1-1; D may be TRBD1 (5 bases). Germline-derived CDR1 and CDR2 are LGHNT and FRNRAP. The germline V and J ends were trimmed by 6 bases and 0 bases, with 17 bases remaining between them. The CDR3 is 16 amino acids. CDR3: CASGPRTSAMNTEAFL. DNA for the CDR3: TGTGCTAGTGGACCAAGGACATCGGCGATGAACACTGAAGCTTTCCTT.

Worth noting for this clonotype: A much larger clone lies one base from this, so it may be a read error. The rearrangement uses TRBV6-1 and TRBJ2-3; unclear D gene. Germline CDR1 and CDR2: MNHNS and SASEGT. The ends were cut back, 7 bases at V and 1 base at J, with 12 bases in the middle. The CDR3 has 14 residues. The CDR3 sequence: CASTWIPRTDTQYF. In DNA form, the CDR3 reads TGTGCCAGCACCTGGATCCCACGCACAGATACGCAGTATTTT.

Details on this clonotype: A much larger clone lies one base from this, so it may be a read error. The rearrangement links TRBV6-1 to TRBJ1-5; D ambiguous. CDR3 length: 15 residues. V was clipped by 11 bases and J by 2 bases, with 19 bases between them. Germline lookup yields CDR1 MNHNS and CDR2 SASEGT. The DNA for the CDR3 is TGTGCCGCCGATTTTCTTAAGGAGGGCAATCAGCCCCAGCATTTT. Protein product: CAADFLKEGNQPQHF.

Details on this clonotype: A junction end diverges from the germline sequence, so it may reflect a read error. The V and J genes are TRBV6-5 and TRBJ1-3, with D possibly TRBD1 on 5 matching bases. This CDR3 has 18 amino acids. Germline V gene data show CDR1 as MNHEY and CDR2 as SVGAGI. CDR3 sequence: CAGSRSGYGGPSGNTIYF. DNA for the CDR3: TGTGCCGGCAGTCGGAGCGGATACGGGGGACCATCTGGAAACACCATATATTTT.

The sample holds many counts of this clonotype. The V and J genes are TRBV6-5 and TRBJ2-7; D tentatively fits TRBD1 or TRBD2 (5 bases each). Germline V gene sequence: CDR1 MNHEY, CDR2 SVGAGI. The V gene lost 5 bases and the J gene lost 3 bases, with 20 bases spanning the gap. The CDR3 has 16 amino acids. CDR3 amino acids: CASSISGAKLYYEQYF. DNA of the CDR3: TGTGCCAGCAGTATTTCCGGGGCCAAACTGTACTACGAGCAGTACTTC.

A note on this clonotype: No conserved phenylalanine or tryptophan ends this CDR3, so it is likely a read error. This chain uses TRBV24-1 with TRBJ2-1; TRBD2 matches at 12 bases. The CDR3 runs 19 residues. V was pared by 3 bases and J by 1 base, with 9 bases of the junction left unmatched. Per the germline V gene, CDR1 is KGHDR and CDR2 is SFDVKD. The CDR3 protein is CATSDPLAGGPGSYNEQFL. In DNA, the CDR3 is TGTGCCACCAGTGATCCTCTAGCGGGAGGGCCTGGGTCCTACAATGAGCAGTTCTTG.

Note on this clonotype: A junction boundary mismatches the germline segment, possibly from a read error. The V gene is TRBV12-3 or TRBV12-4, the J gene TRBJ2-7, with 9 bases lining up with TRBD2. The CDR3 contains 14 residues. The CDR3, as DNA: TGTGTCAGCAGTAGCGGGACTAGCTCACCCGAGCGGTACTTC. This sequence encodes CVSSSGTSSPERYF.

Remarks on this clonotype: One junction end does not reproduce the germline sequence, and a read error may be involved. This chain uses TRBV5-5 with TRBJ2-1; 11 positions agree with TRBD2. The CDR3 covers 15 residues. From germline, CDR1 is SGHKS and CDR2 YYEKEE (reference sequence). In DNA form, the CDR3 reads TGTGCCAGCAGCTTAATAGCGGGAGGGATAAATGAGCACTTCTTC. It specifies CASSLIAGGINEHFF. The full variable domain, completed using reference TRBV5-5 and TRBJ2-1, is DAGVTQSPTHLIKTRGQQVTLRCSPISGHKSVSWYQQVLGQGPQFIFQYYEKEERGRGNFPDRFSARQFPNYSSELNVNALLLGDSALYLCASSLIAGGINEHFFGPGTRLTVL.

At least ten counts were recorded for this clonotype. V usage is TRBV12-3 or TRBV12-4 and J usage is TRBJ2-5; 7 bases match TRBD1. V dropped 7 bases and J dropped 7; count of bases not matched to a gene: 9. There are 13 residues in the CDR3. This CDR3 reads CASTTGPGGTQYF. CDR3 DNA: TGTGCCAGCACGACAGGGCCCGGAGGGACCCAGTACTTC.